This T cell receptor beta chain was found in a study of blood T cell repertoires in COVID-19. For the study at large: COVID-19 samples from acute and convalescent phases originated in the United States, Italy and Spain. PBMCs, B-cell-depleted T cells, or T cells provided the cDNA or gDNA that made up the material.

Germline CDR1 reads ENHRY; CDR2 reads SYGVKD. This CDR3 region has 13 residues. The V gene end was trimmed by 5 bases and the J gene end by 10 bases; junction bases not matched to a gene: 3. On this clone itself: Additional DNA sequences in this sample encode the identical CDR3.

Everyone who took part was 18 to 89 years old, and they came from some 23 US areas. Clinical history as reported by participants underpinned cohort assignment. Data came from immunoSEQ multiplex PCR; TCRdb stores just in-frame clones and leaves some out. The table lists 200,000 to 250,000 clones, roughly 88% of them singletons. This receptor was obtained from a woman between 25 and 40 years old who had been exposed to COVID-19. The chain has TRBV10-3 and TRBJ1-6; 9 bases align to TRBD1. The specimen was PBMCs or T cells enriched from blood (not recorded which). Here the CDR3 reads CAISRDRDSPLHF. The CDR3 region has the DNA TGTGCCATCAGTAGGGACAGGGACTCACCCCTCCACTTT.